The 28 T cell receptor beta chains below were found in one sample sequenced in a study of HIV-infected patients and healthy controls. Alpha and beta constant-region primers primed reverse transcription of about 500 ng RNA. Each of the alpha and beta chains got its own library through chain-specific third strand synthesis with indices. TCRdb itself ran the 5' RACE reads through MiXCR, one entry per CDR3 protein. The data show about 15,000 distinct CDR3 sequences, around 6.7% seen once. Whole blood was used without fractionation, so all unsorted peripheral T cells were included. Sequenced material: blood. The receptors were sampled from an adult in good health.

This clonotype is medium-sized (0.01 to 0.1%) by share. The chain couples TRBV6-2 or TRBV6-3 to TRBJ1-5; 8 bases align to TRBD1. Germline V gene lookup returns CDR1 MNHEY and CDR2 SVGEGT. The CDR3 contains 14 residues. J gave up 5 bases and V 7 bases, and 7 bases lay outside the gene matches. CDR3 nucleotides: TGTGCCAGCACAAAGGGACAGGAGCATCAGCCCCAGCATTTT. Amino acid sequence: CASTKGQEHQPQHF.

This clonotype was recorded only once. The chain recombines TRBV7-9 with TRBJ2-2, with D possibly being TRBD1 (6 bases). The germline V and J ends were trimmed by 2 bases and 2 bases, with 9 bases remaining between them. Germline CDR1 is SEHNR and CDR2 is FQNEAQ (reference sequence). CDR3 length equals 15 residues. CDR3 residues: CASSLSGHNTGELFF. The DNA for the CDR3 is TGTGCCAGCAGCTTATCGGGACACAACACCGGGGAGCTGTTTTTT.

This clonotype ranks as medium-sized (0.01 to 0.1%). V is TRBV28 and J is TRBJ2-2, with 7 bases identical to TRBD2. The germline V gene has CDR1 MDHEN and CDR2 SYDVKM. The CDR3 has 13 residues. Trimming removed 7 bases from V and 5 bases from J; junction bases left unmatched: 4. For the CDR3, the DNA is TGTGCCAGCACGGGGGGTCGGACCGGGGAGCTGTTTTTT. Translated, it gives CASTGGRTGELFF. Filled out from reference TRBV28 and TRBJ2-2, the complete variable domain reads DVKVTQSSRYLVKRTGEKVFLECVQDMDHENMFWYRQDPGLGLRLIYFSYDVKMKEKGDIPEGYSVSREKKERFSLILESASTNQTSMYLCASTGGRTGELFFGEGSRLTVL.

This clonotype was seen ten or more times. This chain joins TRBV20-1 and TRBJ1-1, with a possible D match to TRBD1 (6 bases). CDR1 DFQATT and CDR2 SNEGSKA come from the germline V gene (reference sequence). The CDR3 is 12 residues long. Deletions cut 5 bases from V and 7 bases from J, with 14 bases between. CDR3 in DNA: TGCAGTGCTCCTTTTCAGGGGATTGAAGCTTTCTTT. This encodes CSAPFQGIEAFF.

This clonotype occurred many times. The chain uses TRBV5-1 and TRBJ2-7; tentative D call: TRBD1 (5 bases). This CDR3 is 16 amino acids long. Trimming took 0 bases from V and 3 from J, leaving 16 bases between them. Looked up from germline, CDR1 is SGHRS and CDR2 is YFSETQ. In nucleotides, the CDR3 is TGCGCCAGCAGCTTGGAGCCTGGGGCTAGGAGCTACGAGCAGTACTTC. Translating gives CASSLEPGARSYEQYF.

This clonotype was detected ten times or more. The CDR3 DNA reads as TGTGCCAGTAGTACTCACCCACCGCTAGCGAACATTCAGTACTTC. This encodes CASSTHPPLANIQYF. The chain carries TRBV19 and TRBJ2-4; TRBD2 is a possible D gene (6 bases). The length of the CDR3 is 15 residues. V dropped 4 bases and J dropped 7 bases, with 17 bases sitting between them. Per germline, CDR1 LNHDA and CDR2 SQIVND (reference sequence).

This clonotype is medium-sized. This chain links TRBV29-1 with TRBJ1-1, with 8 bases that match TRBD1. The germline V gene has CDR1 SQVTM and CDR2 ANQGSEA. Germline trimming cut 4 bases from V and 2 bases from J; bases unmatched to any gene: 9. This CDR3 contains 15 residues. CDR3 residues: CSVGDRGTGNTEAFF. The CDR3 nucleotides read TGCAGCGTTGGGGATAGGGGGACAGGTAACACTGAAGCTTTCTTT.

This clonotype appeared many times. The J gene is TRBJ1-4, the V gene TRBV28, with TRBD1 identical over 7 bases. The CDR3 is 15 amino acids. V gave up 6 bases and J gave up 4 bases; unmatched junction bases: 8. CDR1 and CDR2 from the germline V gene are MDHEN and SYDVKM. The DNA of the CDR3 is TGTGCCAGCAGGGTACAGGGGAGTGGTAATGAAAAACTGTTTTTT. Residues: CASRVQGSGNEKLFF.

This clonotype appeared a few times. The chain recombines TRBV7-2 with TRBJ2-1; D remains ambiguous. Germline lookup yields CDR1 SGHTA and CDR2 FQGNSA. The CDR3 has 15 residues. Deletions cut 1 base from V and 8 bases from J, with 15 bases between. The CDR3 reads CASSLVGRESDEQFF. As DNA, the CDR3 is TGTGCCAGCAGCTTAGTAGGAAGGGAAAGTGATGAGCAGTTCTTC.

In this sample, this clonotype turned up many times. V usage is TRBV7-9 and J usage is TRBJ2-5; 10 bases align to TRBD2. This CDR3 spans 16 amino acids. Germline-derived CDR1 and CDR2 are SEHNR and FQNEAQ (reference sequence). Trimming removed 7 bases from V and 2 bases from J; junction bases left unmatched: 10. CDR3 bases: TGTGCCAGCACCCCCACGACAGCGGGGGGGCAAGAGACCCAGTACTTC. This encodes CASTPTTAGGQETQYF.

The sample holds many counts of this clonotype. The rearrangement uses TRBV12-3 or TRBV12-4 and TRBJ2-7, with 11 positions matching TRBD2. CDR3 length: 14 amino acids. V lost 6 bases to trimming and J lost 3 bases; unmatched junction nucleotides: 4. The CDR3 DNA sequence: TGTGCCAGCAGGCCAACTAGCGGGGGCTACGAGCAGTACTTC. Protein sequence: CASRPTSGGYEQYF.

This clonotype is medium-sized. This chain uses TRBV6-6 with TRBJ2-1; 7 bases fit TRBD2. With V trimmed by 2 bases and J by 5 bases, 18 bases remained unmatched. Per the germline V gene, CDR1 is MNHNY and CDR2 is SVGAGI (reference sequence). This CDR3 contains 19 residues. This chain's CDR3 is CASSYLPSSRAGRDNEQFF. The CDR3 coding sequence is TGTGCCAGCAGTTACCTCCCGTCATCAAGAGCGGGGCGGGACAATGAGCAGTTCTTC.

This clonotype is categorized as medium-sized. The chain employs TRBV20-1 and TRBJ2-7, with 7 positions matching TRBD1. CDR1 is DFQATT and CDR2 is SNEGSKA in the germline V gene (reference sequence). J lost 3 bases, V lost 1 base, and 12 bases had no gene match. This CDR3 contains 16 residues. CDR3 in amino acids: CSARGGRNRGFYEQYF. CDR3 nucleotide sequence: TGCAGTGCTAGAGGGGGACGGAACAGGGGTTTCTACGAGCAGTACTTC.

The CDR3 region is CASSYSSEAYEQYF. The CDR3 nucleotides are TGTGCCAGCAGTTACTCATCAGAGGCCTACGAGCAGTACTTC. This chain links TRBV6-2 or TRBV6-3 with TRBJ2-7; unclear D gene. CDR1 is MNHEY, CDR2 SVGEGT, per germline. Trimming removed 0 bases at V and 2 bases at J, with 8 bases between. This CDR3 spans 14 amino acids.

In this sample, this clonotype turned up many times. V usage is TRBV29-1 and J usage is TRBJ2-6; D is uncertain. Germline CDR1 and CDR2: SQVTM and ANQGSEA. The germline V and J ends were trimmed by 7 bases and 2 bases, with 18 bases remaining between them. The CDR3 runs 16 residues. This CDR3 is CSAPSGGSTGANVLTF. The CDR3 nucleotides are TGCAGCGCCCCGTCGGGTGGCAGCACTGGGGCCAACGTCCTGACTTTC.

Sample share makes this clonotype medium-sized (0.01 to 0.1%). This chain's CDR3 is CASSQDPSTGGVGKNIQYF. The CDR3 DNA reads TGTGCCAGCAGCCAAGATCCTAGCACAGGGGGCGTTGGCAAAAACATTCAGTACTTC. The chain joins TRBV4-2 to TRBJ2-4; 9 positions agree with TRBD1. The CDR3 runs 19 residues. The trim removed 0 bases at V and 3 bases at J, leaving 12 bases unmatched. CDR1 is LGHNA and CDR2 is YNFKEQ in the germline V gene.

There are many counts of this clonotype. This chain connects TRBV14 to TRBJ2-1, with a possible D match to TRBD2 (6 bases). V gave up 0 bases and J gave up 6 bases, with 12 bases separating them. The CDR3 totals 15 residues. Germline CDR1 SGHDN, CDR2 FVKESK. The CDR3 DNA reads TGTGCCAGCAGCCAAGACCGGGAGAAACGCAATGAGCAGTTCTTC. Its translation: CASSQDREKRNEQFF.

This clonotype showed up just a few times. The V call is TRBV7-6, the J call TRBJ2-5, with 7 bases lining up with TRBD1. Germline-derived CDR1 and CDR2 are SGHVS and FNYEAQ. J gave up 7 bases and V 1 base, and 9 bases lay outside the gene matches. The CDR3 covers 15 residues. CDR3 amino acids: CASSLGGQAGGTQYF. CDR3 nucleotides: TGTGCCAGCAGCTTAGGCGGACAGGCCGGCGGGACCCAGTACTTC.

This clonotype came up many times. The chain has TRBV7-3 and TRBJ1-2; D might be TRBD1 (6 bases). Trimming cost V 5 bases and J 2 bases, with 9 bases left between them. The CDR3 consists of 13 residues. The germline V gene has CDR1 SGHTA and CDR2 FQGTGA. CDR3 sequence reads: CASSPQGNYGYTF. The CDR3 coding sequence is TGTGCCAGCAGCCCACAGGGAAACTATGGCTACACCTTC. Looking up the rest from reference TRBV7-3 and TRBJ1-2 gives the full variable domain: GAGVSQTPSNKVTEKGKYVELRCDPISGHTALYWYRQSLGQGPEFLIYFQGTGAADDSGLPNDRFFAVRPEGSVSTLKIQRTERGDSAVYLCASSPQGNYGYTFGSGTRLTVV.

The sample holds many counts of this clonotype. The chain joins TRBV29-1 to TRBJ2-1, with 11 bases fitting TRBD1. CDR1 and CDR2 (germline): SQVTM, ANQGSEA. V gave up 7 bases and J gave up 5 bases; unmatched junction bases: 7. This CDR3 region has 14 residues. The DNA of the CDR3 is TGCAGCGGGGCCGGGACAGGGGGTAACAATGAGCAGTTCTTC. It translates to CSGAGTGGNNEQFF.

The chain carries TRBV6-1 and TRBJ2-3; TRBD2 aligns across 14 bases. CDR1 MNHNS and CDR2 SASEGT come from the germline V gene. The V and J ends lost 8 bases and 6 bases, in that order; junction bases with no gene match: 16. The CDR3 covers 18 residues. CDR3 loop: CASATRKWTSGRSDTQYF. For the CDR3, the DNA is TGTGCCAGCGCAACTCGCAAGTGGACTAGCGGGAGGTCGGATACGCAGTATTTT.

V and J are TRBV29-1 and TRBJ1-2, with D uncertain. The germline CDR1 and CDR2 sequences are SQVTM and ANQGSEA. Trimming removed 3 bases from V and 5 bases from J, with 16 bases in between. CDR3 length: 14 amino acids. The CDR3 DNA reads TGCAGCGTTGAGGGTCCTTTAAGACCATATGGCTACACCTTC. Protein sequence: CSVEGPLRPYGYTF.

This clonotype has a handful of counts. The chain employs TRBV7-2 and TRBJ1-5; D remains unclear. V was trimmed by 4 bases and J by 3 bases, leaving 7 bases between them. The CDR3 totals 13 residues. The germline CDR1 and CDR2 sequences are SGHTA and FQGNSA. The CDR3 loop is CASSSVPNQPQHF. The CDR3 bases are TGTGCCAGCAGCTCAGTCCCCAATCAGCCCCAGCATTTT.

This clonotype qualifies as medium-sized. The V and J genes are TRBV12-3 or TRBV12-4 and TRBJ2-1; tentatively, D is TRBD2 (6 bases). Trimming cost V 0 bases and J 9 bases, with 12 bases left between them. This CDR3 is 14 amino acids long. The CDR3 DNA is TGTGCCAGCAGTTTAGCCGGCGGGACGGTTGAGCAGTTCTTC. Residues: CASSLAGGTVEQFF.

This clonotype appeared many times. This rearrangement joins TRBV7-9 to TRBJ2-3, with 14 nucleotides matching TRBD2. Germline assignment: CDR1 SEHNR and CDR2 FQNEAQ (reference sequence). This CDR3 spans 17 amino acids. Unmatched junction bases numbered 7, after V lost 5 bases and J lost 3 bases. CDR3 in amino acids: CASSTSGLAGETDTQYF. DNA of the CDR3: TGTGCCAGCAGCACGTCGGGACTAGCGGGAGAGACAGATACGCAGTATTTT.

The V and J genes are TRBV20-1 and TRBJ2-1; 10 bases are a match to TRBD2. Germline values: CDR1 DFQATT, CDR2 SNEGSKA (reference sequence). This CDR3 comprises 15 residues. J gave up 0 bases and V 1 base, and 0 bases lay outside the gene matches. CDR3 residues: CSARGLAGSYNEQFF. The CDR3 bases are TGCAGTGCTAGAGGACTAGCGGGCTCCTACAATGAGCAGTTCTTC.

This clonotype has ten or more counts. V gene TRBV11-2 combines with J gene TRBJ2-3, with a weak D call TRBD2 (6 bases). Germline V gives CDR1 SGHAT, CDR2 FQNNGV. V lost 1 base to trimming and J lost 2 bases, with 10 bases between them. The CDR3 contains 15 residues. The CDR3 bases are TGTGCCAGCAGCTTAGGGGGACTCCTCACAGATACGCAGTATTTT. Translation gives CASSLGGLLTDTQYF.

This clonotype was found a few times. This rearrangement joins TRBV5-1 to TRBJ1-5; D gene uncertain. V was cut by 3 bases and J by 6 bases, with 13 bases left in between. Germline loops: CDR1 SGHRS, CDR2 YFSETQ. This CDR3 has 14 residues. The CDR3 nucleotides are TGCGCCAGCAGCTCCGGCCTCGGCAGTCAGCCCCAGCATTTT. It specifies CASSSGLGSQPQHF.